The entry below describes one TCR beta chain. Its antigen is currently unknown. Uncontrolled infections, other autoimmune diseases, pregnancy or lactation led to exclusion of patients. This specimen belongs to a study of T cells in Graves' hyperthyroidism and ophthalmopathy. Study results and caveats: Ophthalmopathy prediction by the model preceded onset by a median approximately six months.

Amplified TCR beta CDR3 regions came from RNA transcripts. A first-round RT-PCR of the TCR CDR3 used the HTBI primer set. TCRdb re-called the multiplex PCR reads through MiXCR, storing one row per CDR3 protein. Among about 760,000 distinct CDR3 sequences listed, roughly 32% were seen once. Germline V gene sequence: CDR1 MNHEY, CDR2 SVGAGI. V gave up 4 bases and J gave up 8 bases, with 15 bases separating them. CDR3 length equals 15 residues. The sample consisted of blood. The chain carries TRBV6-5 and TRBJ1-6; D is possibly TRBD1 (6 bases). The clonotype originates from a woman in her forties with Graves' hyperthyroidism. DNA for the CDR3: TGTGCCAGCAGTTTTGGGATTAGGGGGGATTCACCCCTCCACTTT. Protein sequence: CASSFGIRGDSPLHF.